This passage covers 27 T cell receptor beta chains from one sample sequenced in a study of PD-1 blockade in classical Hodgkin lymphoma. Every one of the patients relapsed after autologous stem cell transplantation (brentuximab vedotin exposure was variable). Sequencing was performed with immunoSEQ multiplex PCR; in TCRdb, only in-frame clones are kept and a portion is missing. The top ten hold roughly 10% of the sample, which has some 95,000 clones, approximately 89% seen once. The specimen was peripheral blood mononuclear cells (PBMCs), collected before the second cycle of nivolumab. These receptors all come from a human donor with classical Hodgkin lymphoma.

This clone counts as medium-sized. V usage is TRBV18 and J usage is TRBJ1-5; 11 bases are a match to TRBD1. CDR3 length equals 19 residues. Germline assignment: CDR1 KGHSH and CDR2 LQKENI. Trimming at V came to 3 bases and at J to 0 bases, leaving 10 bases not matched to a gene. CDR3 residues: CASSPTGQGAYYSNQPQHF. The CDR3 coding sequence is TGTGCCAGCTCACCTACTGGACAGGGGGCCTACTATAGCAATCAGCCCCAGCATTTT.

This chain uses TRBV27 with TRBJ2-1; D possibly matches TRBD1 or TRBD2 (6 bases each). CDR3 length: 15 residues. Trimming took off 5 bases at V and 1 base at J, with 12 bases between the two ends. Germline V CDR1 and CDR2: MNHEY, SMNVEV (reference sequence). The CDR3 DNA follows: TGTGCCAGCAGTCGGGGGCTTGGATCCTACAATGAGCAGTTCTTC. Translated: CASSRGLGSYNEQFF.

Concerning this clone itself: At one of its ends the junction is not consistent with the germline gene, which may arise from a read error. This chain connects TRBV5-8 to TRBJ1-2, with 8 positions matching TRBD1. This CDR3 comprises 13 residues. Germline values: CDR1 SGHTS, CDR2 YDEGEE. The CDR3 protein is CASSFKQGDGHTF. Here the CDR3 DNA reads TGTGCCAGCAGCTTTAAACAGGGGGATGGCCACACCTTC.

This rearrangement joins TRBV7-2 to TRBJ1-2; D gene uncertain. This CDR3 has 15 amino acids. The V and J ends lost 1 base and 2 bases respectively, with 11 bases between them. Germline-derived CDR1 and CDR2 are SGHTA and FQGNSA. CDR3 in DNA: TGTGCCAGCAGCTTAGATCCAGGACCGAACTATGGCTACACCTTC. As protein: CASSLDPGPNYGYTF.

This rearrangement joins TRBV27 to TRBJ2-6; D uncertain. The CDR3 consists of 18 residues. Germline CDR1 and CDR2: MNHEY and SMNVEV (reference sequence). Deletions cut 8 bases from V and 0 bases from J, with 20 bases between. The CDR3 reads CASEKWVDRNSGANVLTF. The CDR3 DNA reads TGTGCCAGCGAAAAGTGGGTGGACCGCAACTCTGGGGCCAACGTCCTGACTTTC.

The CDR3 coding sequence is TGCGCCAGCAGCCAAGATCAAACCGGGAGCGAGCAGTACTTC. It yields the protein CASSQDQTGSEQYF. The chain couples TRBV4-1 to TRBJ2-7, with D tentatively TRBD2 (6 bases). The CDR3 consists of 14 residues. Germline V CDR1 and CDR2: MGHRA, YSYEKL. V was trimmed by 0 bases and J by 6 bases, leaving 12 bases between them.

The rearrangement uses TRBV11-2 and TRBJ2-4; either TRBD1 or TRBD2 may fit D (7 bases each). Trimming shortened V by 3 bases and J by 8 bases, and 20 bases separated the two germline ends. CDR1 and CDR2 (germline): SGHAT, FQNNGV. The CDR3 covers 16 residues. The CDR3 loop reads CASSFKVWEGADIQYF. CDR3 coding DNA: TGTGCCAGCAGCTTCAAGGTGTGGGAGGGGGCGGACATTCAGTACTTC.

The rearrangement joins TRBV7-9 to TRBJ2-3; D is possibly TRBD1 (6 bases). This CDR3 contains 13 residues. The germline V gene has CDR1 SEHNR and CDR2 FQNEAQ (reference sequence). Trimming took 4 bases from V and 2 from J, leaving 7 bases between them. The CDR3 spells CASSYRDTDTQYF. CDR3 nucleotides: TGTGCCAGCAGCTACAGGGACACAGATACGCAGTATTTT.

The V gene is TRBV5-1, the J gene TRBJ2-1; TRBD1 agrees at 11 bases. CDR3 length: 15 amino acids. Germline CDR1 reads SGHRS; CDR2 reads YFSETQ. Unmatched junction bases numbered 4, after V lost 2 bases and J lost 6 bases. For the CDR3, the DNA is TGCGCCAGCAGCTTAATTGGGACAGGGGGCAATGAGCAGTTCTTC. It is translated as CASSLIGTGGNEQFF.

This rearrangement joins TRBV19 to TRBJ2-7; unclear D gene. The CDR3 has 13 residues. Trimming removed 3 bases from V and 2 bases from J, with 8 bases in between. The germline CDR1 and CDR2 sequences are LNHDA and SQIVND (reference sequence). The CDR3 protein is CASSISITYEQYF. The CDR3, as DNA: TGTGCCAGTAGTATTTCCATCACCTACGAGCAGTACTTC.

CDR3 nucleotide sequence: TGTGCCAGCAGTGCGCTAGCGGGGGCCTACAATGAGCAGTTCTTC. Protein product: CASSALAGAYNEQFF. The rearrangement uses TRBV11-3 and TRBJ2-1; 10 positions match TRBD2. Germline CDR1 reads SGHNT; CDR2 reads YENEEA. The CDR3 has 15 residues. V shed 6 bases, J shed 2 bases, and the junction held 4 bases outside the gene matches.

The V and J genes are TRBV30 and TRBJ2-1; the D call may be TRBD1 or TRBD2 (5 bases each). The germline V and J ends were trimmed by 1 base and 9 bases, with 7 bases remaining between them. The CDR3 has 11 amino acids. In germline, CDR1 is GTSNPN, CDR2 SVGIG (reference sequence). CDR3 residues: CAWSGDGEQFF. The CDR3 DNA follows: TGTGCCTGGAGTGGGGACGGTGAGCAGTTCTTC.

The CDR3 spells CASKPGLAAPDTQYF. The DNA for the CDR3 is TGTGCCAGCAAACCGGGACTAGCGGCCCCAGATACGCAGTATTTT. The chain recombines TRBV6-5 with TRBJ2-3, with 11 bases matching TRBD2. Trimming at V came to 7 bases and at J to 4 bases, leaving 7 bases not matched to a gene. CDR1 and CDR2 from the germline V gene are MNHEY and SVGAGI. CDR3 length equals 15 residues.

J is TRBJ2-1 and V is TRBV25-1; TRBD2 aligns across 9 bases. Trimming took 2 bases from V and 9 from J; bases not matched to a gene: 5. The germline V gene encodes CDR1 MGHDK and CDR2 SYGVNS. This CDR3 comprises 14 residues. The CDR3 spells CASSEPSGNAEQFF. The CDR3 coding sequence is TGTGCCAGCAGTGAACCTAGCGGGAACGCTGAGCAGTTCTTC.

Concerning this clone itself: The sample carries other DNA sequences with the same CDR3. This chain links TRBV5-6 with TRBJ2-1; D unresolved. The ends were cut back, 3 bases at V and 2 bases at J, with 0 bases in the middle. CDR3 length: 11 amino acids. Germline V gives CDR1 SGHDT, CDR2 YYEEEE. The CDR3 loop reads CASSSYNEQFF. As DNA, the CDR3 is TGTGCCAGCAGCTCCTACAATGAGCAGTTCTTC.

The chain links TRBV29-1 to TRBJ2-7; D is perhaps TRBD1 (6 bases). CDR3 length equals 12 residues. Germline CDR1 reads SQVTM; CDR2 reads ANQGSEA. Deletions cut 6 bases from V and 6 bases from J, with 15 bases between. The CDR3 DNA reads TGCAGCGTAACATGGGCAGGGGCCGAGCAGTACTTC. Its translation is CSVTWAGAEQYF.

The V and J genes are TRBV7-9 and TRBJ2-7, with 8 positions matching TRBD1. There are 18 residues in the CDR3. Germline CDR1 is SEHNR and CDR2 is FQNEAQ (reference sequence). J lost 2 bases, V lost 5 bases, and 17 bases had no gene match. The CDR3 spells CASSPWKFDRGGPYEQYF. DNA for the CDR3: TGTGCCAGCAGCCCGTGGAAATTCGACAGGGGAGGTCCCTACGAGCAGTACTTC.

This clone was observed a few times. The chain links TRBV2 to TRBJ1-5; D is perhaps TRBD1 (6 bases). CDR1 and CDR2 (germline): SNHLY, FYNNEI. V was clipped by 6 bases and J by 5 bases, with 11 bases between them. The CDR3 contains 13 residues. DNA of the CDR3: TGTGCCAGCAGCCGGGACAAACATCAGCCCCAGCATTTT. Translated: CASSRDKHQPQHF.

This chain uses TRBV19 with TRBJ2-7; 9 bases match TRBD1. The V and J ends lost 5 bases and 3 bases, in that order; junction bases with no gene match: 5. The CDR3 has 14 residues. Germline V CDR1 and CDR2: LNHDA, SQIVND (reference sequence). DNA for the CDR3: TGTGCCAGTAGTCCGACAGGGGGACACTACGAGCAGTACTTC. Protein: CASSPTGGHYEQYF.

CDR3 residues: CASSPGLAGTGELFF. The CDR3 DNA sequence: TGTGCCAGCAGCCCGGGACTAGCGGGAACCGGGGAGCTGTTTTTT. V and J are TRBV7-3 and TRBJ2-2, with 13 bases that match TRBD2. The CDR3 contains 15 residues. Germline trimming cut 5 bases from V and 5 bases from J; bases unmatched to any gene: 2. CDR1 and CDR2 from the germline V gene are SGHTA and FQGTGA.

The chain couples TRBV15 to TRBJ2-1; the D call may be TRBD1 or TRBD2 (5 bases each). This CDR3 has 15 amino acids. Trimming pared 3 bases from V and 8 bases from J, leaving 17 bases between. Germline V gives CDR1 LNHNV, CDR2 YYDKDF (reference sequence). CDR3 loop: CATSRGTAVWYEQFF. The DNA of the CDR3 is TGTGCCACCAGCAGGGGGACCGCCGTATGGTATGAGCAGTTCTTC.

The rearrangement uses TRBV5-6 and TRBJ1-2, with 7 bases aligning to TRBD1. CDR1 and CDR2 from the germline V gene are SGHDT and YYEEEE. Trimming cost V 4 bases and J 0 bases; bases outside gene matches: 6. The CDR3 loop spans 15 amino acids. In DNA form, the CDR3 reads TGTGCCAGCAGCCCGTGGGACAGAGCTAACTATGGCTACACCTTC. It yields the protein CASSPWDRANYGYTF.

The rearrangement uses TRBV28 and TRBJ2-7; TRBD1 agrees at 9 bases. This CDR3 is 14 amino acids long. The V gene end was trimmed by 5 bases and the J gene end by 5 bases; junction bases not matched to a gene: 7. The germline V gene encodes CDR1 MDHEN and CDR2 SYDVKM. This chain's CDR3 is CASSVDRGLHEQYF. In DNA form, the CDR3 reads TGTGCCAGCAGTGTGGACAGGGGTTTGCACGAGCAGTACTTC.

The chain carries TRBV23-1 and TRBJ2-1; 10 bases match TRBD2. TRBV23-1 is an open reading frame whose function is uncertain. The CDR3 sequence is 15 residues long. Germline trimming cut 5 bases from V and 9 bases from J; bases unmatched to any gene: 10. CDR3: CASSATSGPTFEQFF. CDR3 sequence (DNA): TGCGCCAGCAGTGCGACTAGCGGGCCTACGTTTGAGCAGTTCTTC.

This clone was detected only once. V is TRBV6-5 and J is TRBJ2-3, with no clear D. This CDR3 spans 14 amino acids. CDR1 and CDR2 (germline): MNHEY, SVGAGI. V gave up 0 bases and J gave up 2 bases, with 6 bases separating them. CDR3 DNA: TGTGCCAGCAGTTACTCTTGGGCCACAGATACGCAGTATTTT. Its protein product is CASSYSWATDTQYF.

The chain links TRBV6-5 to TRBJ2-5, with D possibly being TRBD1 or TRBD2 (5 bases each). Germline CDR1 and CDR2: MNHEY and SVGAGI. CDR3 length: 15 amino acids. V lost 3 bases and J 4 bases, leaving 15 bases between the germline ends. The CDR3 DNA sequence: TGTGCCAGCAGTTATTTGGGGGATTCGGGAGAGACCCAGTACTTC. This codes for CASSYLGDSGETQYF.

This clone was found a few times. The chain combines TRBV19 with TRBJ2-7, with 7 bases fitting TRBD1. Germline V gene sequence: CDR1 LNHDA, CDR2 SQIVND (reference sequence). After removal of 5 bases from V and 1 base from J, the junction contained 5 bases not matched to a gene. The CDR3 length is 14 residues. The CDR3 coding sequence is TGTGCCAGTAGTCGACAGGGCCGATCCTACGAGCAGTACTTC. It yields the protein CASSRQGRSYEQYF.